The 24 T cell receptor beta chains presented below share a single source sample, sequenced in a study of blood T cell repertoires in COVID-19 (TCRdb year 2020). The library was built by means of the immunoSEQ multiplex PCR assay. TCRdb holds this immuneACCESS table with in-frame rearrangements only. Some clones are missing; in checked studies, unresolved V genes explain under half, and the rest has no known cause. The table for this sample lists about 190,000 clones; 84% of them were counted only once. Together, the top ten hold around 19% of the sample. The sample taken for sequencing was peripheral blood. The receptors stem from a human donor in a cohort sampled during active COVID-19.

CDR3 nucleotides: TGTGCCAGCAAGGGTAGCGGGAGATACGAGCAGTACTTC. It yields the protein CASKGSGRYEQYF. The chain carries TRBV27 and TRBJ2-7, with 9 nucleotides matching TRBD2. Trimming cost V 7 bases and J 4 bases; bases outside gene matches: 5. Germline CDR1 is MNHEY and CDR2 is SMNVEV (reference sequence). CDR3 length: 13 amino acids.

The chain employs TRBV5-1 and TRBJ2-1; 14 positions match TRBD2. Per the germline V gene, CDR1 is SGHRS and CDR2 is YFSETQ. The CDR3 totals 19 residues. The ends lost 4 bases at V and 0 bases at J; junction bases unmatched: 9. Written as DNA, the CDR3 is TGCGCCAGCAGCATCCGACTAGCGGGAGGGGTAAGCTCCTACAATGAGCAGTTCTTC. Its protein product is CASSIRLAGGVSSYNEQFF.

This clone turned up a few times. The chain combines TRBV6-5 with TRBJ2-5; possible D gene TRBD2, 6 bases. This CDR3 has 13 amino acids. V lost 2 bases to trimming and J lost 8 bases, with 12 bases between them. Germline CDR1 reads MNHEY; CDR2 reads SVGAGI. CDR3 bases: TGTGCCAGCAGTTACGGCGGGAAGGCTACCCAGTACTTC. Its protein is CASSYGGKATQYF.

The genes are TRBV10-3 and TRBJ2-6; 9 nucleotides agree with TRBD1. The germline V gene has CDR1 ENHRY and CDR2 SYGVKD. The V gene end was trimmed by 7 bases and the J gene end by 1 base; junction bases not matched to a gene: 5. The CDR3 has 16 residues. CDR3 protein: CAINRDRASGANVLTF. The CDR3 DNA is TGTGCCATCAACCGGGACAGGGCTTCTGGGGCCAACGTCCTGACTTTC.

V and J are TRBV28 and TRBJ2-7; TRBD1 matches at 7 bases. The CDR3 has 14 amino acids. CDR1 is MDHEN, CDR2 SYDVKM, per germline. J was trimmed by 6 bases and V by 6 bases; bases with no gene match: 11. CDR3 nucleotide sequence: TGTGCCAGCAGGCGGACAGGTTTTAACTCCGAGCAGTACTTC. It encodes CASRRTGFNSEQYF.

J is TRBJ2-1 and V is TRBV3-1 (or the pseudogene TRBV3-2), with 8 bases that match TRBD1. CDR1 is LGHDT, CDR2 YNNKEL, per germline (reference sequence). V lost 4 bases to trimming and J lost 12 bases; unmatched junction nucleotides: 8. This CDR3 comprises 13 residues. The CDR3 DNA reads as TGTGCCAGCAGCCGCGGACAGGGATCCGCGCAGTTCTTC. Its translation: CASSRGQGSAQFF.

V gene TRBV6-5 combines with J gene TRBJ2-1; TRBD2 agrees at 7 bases. This CDR3 has 14 amino acids. Germline V gives CDR1 MNHEY, CDR2 SVGAGI. Trimming removed 5 bases from V and 4 bases from J; junction bases left unmatched: 5. The CDR3 sequence is CASSRIAGYNEQFF. CDR3 DNA sequence: TGTGCCAGCAGTAGAATAGCGGGTTACAATGAGCAGTTCTTC.

This chain uses TRBV7-3 with TRBJ2-5; no firm D call. Germline values: CDR1 SGHTA, CDR2 FQGTGA. The CDR3 extends over 14 amino acids. The V and J ends lost 1 base and 1 base respectively, with 7 bases between them. In DNA form, the CDR3 reads TGTGCCAGCAGCTTAATGGCTAGCCAAGAGACCCAGTACTTC. Translation: CASSLMASQETQYF.

This sequence joins TRBV5-5 and TRBJ1-2; D possibly corresponds to TRBD1 (6 bases). V lost 1 base, J lost 5 bases, and 12 bases lay in between. This CDR3 contains 14 residues. From germline, CDR1 is SGHKS and CDR2 YYEKEE (reference sequence). CDR3 region: CASSLNDRFYGYTF. The CDR3 DNA reads as TGTGCCAGCAGCTTGAATGACAGGTTTTATGGCTACACCTTC. Full variable domain (remainder filled in from reference TRBV5-5 and TRBJ1-2): DAGVTQSPTHLIKTRGQQVTLRCSPISGHKSVSWYQQVLGQGPQFIFQYYEKEERGRGNFPDRFSARQFPNYSSELNVNALLLGDSALYLCASSLNDRFYGYTFGSGTRLTVV.

CDR3 nucleotides: TGTGCCAGTAGGGGGCAGTCAGAAGCTTTCTTT. This translates into CASRGQSEAFF. The rearrangement joins TRBV19 to TRBJ1-1; a weak D match, TRBD1 (5 bases). The CDR3 spans 11 residues. Deletions cut 6 bases from V and 8 bases from J, with 10 bases between. In germline, CDR1 is LNHDA, CDR2 SQIVND (reference sequence).

This CDR3 reads CASGPRDRGLEQYF. The CDR3 coding sequence is TGTGCCAGTGGCCCCCGGGACAGGGGGCTCGAGCAGTACTTC. The chain employs TRBV19 and TRBJ2-7; 12 nucleotides line up with TRBD1. This CDR3 is 14 amino acids long. J gave up 6 bases and V 8 bases, and 8 bases lay outside the gene matches. Germline loops: CDR1 LNHDA, CDR2 SQIVND (reference sequence).

This clone was detected once. The chain is built from TRBV2 and TRBJ2-7; 9 bases are shared with TRBD1. Germline lookup yields CDR1 SNHLY and CDR2 FYNNEI. The CDR3 is made up of 14 amino acids. The V segment lost 8 bases and the J segment 6 bases; nucleotides outside the gene matches: 11. The DNA of the CDR3 is TGTGCCAGCCACCGGGGACAGGGTAGTGGCGAGCAGTACTTC. Protein product: CASHRGQGSGEQYF.

This clone was seen once. This chain uses TRBV18 with TRBJ2-3, with 8 positions matching TRBD1. V lost 8 bases and J lost 1; bases outside the gene matches: 5. The CDR3 is 14 residues long. Germline assignment: CDR1 KGHSH and CDR2 LQKENI. This CDR3 is CASRTGIGTDTQYF. The CDR3 DNA reads as TGTGCCAGCAGGACAGGGATCGGCACAGATACGCAGTATTTT.

The rearrangement joins TRBV5-1 to TRBJ2-3, with 10 nucleotides matching TRBD2. Germline-derived CDR1 and CDR2 are SGHRS and YFSETQ. V lost 3 bases to trimming and J lost 2 bases; unmatched junction nucleotides: 6. The CDR3 consists of 16 residues. CDR3 DNA: TGCGCCAGCAGCTCCGGGACTAGCGTATACACAGATACGCAGTATTTT. Protein sequence: CASSSGTSVYTDTQYF. Filled out from reference TRBV5-1 and TRBJ2-3, the complete variable domain reads KAGVTQTPRYLIKTRGQQVTLSCSPISGHRSVSWYQQTPGQGLQFLFEYFSETQRNKGNFPGRFSGRQFSNSRSEMNVSTLELGDSALYLCASSSGTSVYTDTQYFGPGTRLTVL.

The J gene is TRBJ2-5, the V gene TRBV7-9; 8 nucleotides align to TRBD2. Germline V gene data show CDR1 as SEHNR and CDR2 as FQNEAQ (reference sequence). The V gene end was trimmed by 0 bases and the J gene end by 7 bases; junction bases not matched to a gene: 13. CDR3 size: 17 residues. CDR3 region: CASSLALISGVVPTQYF. CDR3 in DNA: TGTGCCAGCAGCTTAGCCCTTATTAGCGGGGTAGTTCCGACCCAGTACTTC. Full variable domain (remainder filled in from reference TRBV7-9 and TRBJ2-5): DTGVSQNPRHKITKRGQNVTFRCDPISEHNRLYWYRQTLGQGPEFLTYFQNEAQLEKSRLLSDRFSAERPKGSFSTLEIQRTEQGDSAMYLCASSLALISGVVPTQYFGPGTRLLVL.

This chain uses TRBV5-1 with TRBJ2-1; D is uncertain. CDR1 SGHRS and CDR2 YFSETQ come from the germline V gene. V was shortened by 5 bases and J by 6 bases, with 6 bases between the two germline ends. This CDR3 region has 11 residues. The CDR3 region is CASSILNEQFF. The CDR3 nucleotides read TGCGCCAGCAGTATCCTCAATGAGCAGTTCTTC.

This chain joins TRBV18 and TRBJ2-2, with D tentatively TRBD1 (7 bases). This CDR3 is built from 17 residues. Germline V gene data show CDR1 as KGHSH and CDR2 as LQKENI. The germline V and J ends were trimmed by 3 bases and 0 bases, with 14 bases remaining between them. The CDR3 nucleotides are TGTGCCAGCTCACCGGAGGGGGCGGTAGCGAACACCGGGGAGCTGTTTTTT. Translating gives CASSPEGAVANTGELFF.

This sequence joins TRBV18 and TRBJ2-2; TRBD1 matches 9 bases. Germline CDR1 reads KGHSH; CDR2 reads LQKENI. V lost 3 bases to trimming and J lost 5 bases; unmatched junction nucleotides: 10. This CDR3 has 17 residues. The CDR3 protein is CASSPRTGVARTGELFF. As DNA, the CDR3 is TGTGCCAGCTCACCGAGGACAGGGGTCGCGCGGACCGGGGAGCTGTTTTTT.

This chain joins TRBV9 and TRBJ2-4; 13 nucleotides agree with TRBD2. This CDR3 spans 20 amino acids. Germline trimming cut 3 bases from V and 0 bases from J; bases unmatched to any gene: 12. CDR1 and CDR2 from the germline V gene are SGDLS and YYNGEE. The CDR3 region is CASSANTGTSGILAKNIQYF. CDR3 coding DNA: TGTGCCAGCAGCGCAAATACGGGGACTAGCGGGATACTAGCCAAAAACATTCAGTACTTC.

The rearrangement uses TRBV5-1 and TRBJ2-7, with TRBD1 matching over 7 bases. The CDR3 contains 16 residues. With 0 bases clipped from V and 4 bases from J, the junction kept 10 bases outside the gene matches. From germline, CDR1 is SGHRS and CDR2 YFSETQ. The CDR3 DNA reads TGCGCCAGCAGCTTGGACCGGGACAGCCGGTCGTACGAGCAGTACTTC. Residues: CASSLDRDSRSYEQYF. The whole variable domain, remainder taken from reference TRBV5-1 and TRBJ2-7, is KAGVTQTPRYLIKTRGQQVTLSCSPISGHRSVSWYQQTPGQGLQFLFEYFSETQRNKGNFPGRFSGRQFSNSRSEMNVSTLELGDSALYLCASSLDRDSRSYEQYFGPGTRLTVT.

The chain joins TRBV6-5 to TRBJ1-2; 9 bases line up with TRBD1. Losses at the gene ends were 8 bases for V and 2 bases for J; bases not matched to a gene: 6. Per germline, CDR1 MNHEY and CDR2 SVGAGI. The CDR3 spans 14 residues. The CDR3 DNA reads TGTGCCAGCTATACAGGGGGCAAGAACTATGGCTACACCTTC. Translating gives CASYTGGKNYGYTF.

This clone was seen just once. The J gene is TRBJ2-6, the V gene TRBV28; a weak D match, TRBD2 (6 bases). Per the germline V gene, CDR1 is MDHEN and CDR2 is SYDVKM. This CDR3 is 15 amino acids long. Trimming cost V 7 bases and J 2 bases, with 12 bases left between them. The CDR3 bases are TGTGCCAGCACCACGGGAGTCCCTGGGGCCAACGTCCTGACTTTC. Amino acids: CASTTGVPGANVLTF. The entire variable domain, with the rest obtained from reference TRBV28 and TRBJ2-6, is as follows: DVKVTQSSRYLVKRTGEKVFLECVQDMDHENMFWYRQDPGLGLRLIYFSYDVKMKEKGDIPEGYSVSREKKERFSLILESASTNQTSMYLCASTTGVPGANVLTFGAGSRLTVL.

V is TRBV19 and J is TRBJ2-2; 7 nucleotides align to TRBD2. V shed 4 bases, J shed 4 bases, and the junction held 27 bases outside the gene matches. Germline CDR1 is LNHDA and CDR2 is SQIVND (reference sequence). The CDR3 covers 22 residues. For the CDR3, the DNA is TGTGCCAGTAGTAGGCCGAGAATCGGGACTCCTACTGCTGGGGGGGGCACCGGGGAGCTGTTTTTT. Its translation is CASSRPRIGTPTAGGGTGELFF.

This chain joins TRBV11-2 and TRBJ2-6; tentative D call: TRBD2 (6 bases). Between the trimmed V and J ends, which lost 2 bases and 4 bases, there was a span of 15 bases. The CDR3 runs 17 residues. Per germline, CDR1 SGHAT and CDR2 FQNNGV. Written as DNA, the CDR3 is TGTGCCAGCAGCTTATCTTTGACGGGAGCCGGGGCCAACGTCCTGACTTTC. As protein: CASSLSLTGAGANVLTF.